These 10 T cell receptor beta chains were all obtained from the same sample, sequenced in a study of T cells in tuberculosis. As to time point: new active TB diagnosis, blood taken before or within 7 days of starting treatment. Measured with immunoSEQ multiplex PCR; TCRdb has only the in-frame clones, and not every one. The data contain approximately 46,000 clones, 90% to 95% of them singletons. This specimen was PBMCs, taken at tuberculosis diagnosis. All receptors derive from an adult with tuberculosis.

This chain links TRBV4-3 with TRBJ1-5, with D possibly being TRBD1 (5 bases). In germline, CDR1 is LGHNA, CDR2 YSLEER. Trimming left V 5 bases short and J 3 bases short, with 8 bases between. This CDR3 region has 13 residues. The CDR3 reads CASSGGLNQPQHF. The CDR3 coding sequence is TGCGCCAGCAGCGGGGGACTCAATCAGCCCCAGCATTTT.

The V and J genes are TRBV25-1 and TRBJ1-2, with D unclear. V lost 3 bases, J lost 8 bases, and 19 bases lay in between. Germline CDR1 reads MGHDK; CDR2 reads SYGVNS. CDR3 length: 15 amino acids. The CDR3 region is CASSDRVAGLRGYTF. The CDR3 coding sequence is TGTGCCAGCAGTGATAGGGTTGCGGGGTTGAGGGGCTACACCTTC.

The J gene is TRBJ2-1, the V gene TRBV30, with 10 positions matching TRBD2. The J segment lost 8 bases and the V segment lost 1 base, leaving 11 bases of the junction unmatched. CDR3 length equals 16 residues. CDR1 and CDR2 (germline): GTSNPN, SVGIG (reference sequence). CDR3 loop: CAWSALQAGGFDEQFF. Here the CDR3 DNA reads TGTGCCTGGAGTGCTTTACAAGCGGGAGGGTTCGATGAGCAGTTCTTC.

This clone was observed a few times. The chain has TRBV15 and TRBJ1-6; D call uncertain. The CDR3 length is 14 residues. Germline V CDR1 and CDR2: LNHNV, YYDKDF (reference sequence). The V gene lost 0 bases and the J gene lost 14 bases, with 14 bases spanning the gap. CDR3 protein: CATSRDPRRSSLHF. CDR3 sequence (DNA): TGTGCCACCAGCAGAGACCCAAGGAGATCATCCCTCCACTTT.

The genes are TRBV18 and TRBJ2-3; weak D call: TRBD2 (7 bases). Trimming took 3 bases from V and 6 from J, leaving 16 bases between them. This CDR3 is 15 amino acids long. The germline gives CDR1 KGHSH, CDR2 LQKENI. The CDR3 region is CASSPRDTAGDTQYF. CDR3 in DNA: TGTGCCAGCTCACCTCGGGACACAGCGGGGGATACGCAGTATTTT.

The chain links TRBV15 to TRBJ1-2; TRBD1 is a possible D gene (5 bases). Germline V gives CDR1 LNHNV, CDR2 YYDKDF (reference sequence). V dropped 5 bases and J dropped 6 bases, with 13 bases sitting between them. This CDR3 is built from 13 residues. CDR3 nucleotides: TGTGCCACCAGCTGGGGGAGGGTAAATGGCTACACCTTC. Amino acids: CATSWGRVNGYTF.

The chain carries TRBV10-3 and TRBJ2-7, with 10 bases fitting TRBD1. The V segment lost 2 bases and the J segment 2 bases; nucleotides outside the gene matches: 0. Germline-derived CDR1 and CDR2 are ENHRY and SYGVKD. CDR3 length: 14 amino acids. Here the CDR3 DNA reads TGTGCCATCAGTGAGGGACAGGGGGCCTACGAGCAGTACTTC. It specifies CAISEGQGAYEQYF.

The chain joins TRBV7-2 to TRBJ1-2; D unclear. Germline assignment: CDR1 SGHTA and CDR2 FQGNSA. The ends were cut back, 5 bases at V and 3 bases at J, with 4 bases in the middle. This CDR3 is built from 11 residues. The CDR3 reads CASSDYYGYTF. The DNA of the CDR3 is TGTGCCAGCAGCGACTACTATGGCTACACCTTC.

The chain employs TRBV30 and TRBJ1-1; 7 bases are a match to TRBD1. Germline values: CDR1 GTSNPN, CDR2 SVGIG (reference sequence). The CDR3 loop spans 13 amino acids. With 0 bases clipped from V and 11 bases from J, the junction kept 9 bases outside the gene matches. The CDR3 region has the DNA TGTGCCTGGAGTGTAGTGGGAGTACAGGGGGCTTTCTTT. Its protein product is CAWSVVGVQGAFF.

This sequence joins TRBV5-1 and TRBJ2-5; no reliable D call. Germline assignment: CDR1 SGHRS and CDR2 YFSETQ. This CDR3 contains 12 residues. Trimming removed 0 bases at V and 4 bases at J, with 4 bases between. For the CDR3, the DNA is TGCGCCAGCAGCTTGGCCGTAGAGACCCAGTACTTC. Its protein is CASSLAVETQYF. Full variable domain (remainder filled in from reference TRBV5-1 and TRBJ2-5): KAGVTQTPRYLIKTRGQQVTLSCSPISGHRSVSWYQQTPGQGLQFLFEYFSETQRNKGNFPGRFSGRQFSNSRSEMNVSTLELGDSALYLCASSLAVETQYFGPGTRLLVL.